This T cell receptor beta chain was sequenced for a study of blood T cells in healthy people across ages (dated by TCRdb to about 2015). In the study overall: In model experiments, template switching captured roughly one uniquely barcoded TCR beta cDNA molecule for every two T cells. Using deep sequencing normalized with unique cDNA molecular identifiers, the study measured how TCR beta repertoire diversity changes with age. Four age groups were formed from the donors: young (average about 17 years), middle-aged (more than 35), aged (under 70) and long-lived (around 80). To avoid experimental bias, donors of different ages were randomly spread across the sequencing lanes. The study analyzed two additional independent replicas of 1 million unique cDNA reads from the same blood draw for two donors, one aged 18 to 29 and one aged 80 or older.

About this clonotype itself: It lacks a known antigen. Base-call qualities are not available, and no considerably larger clone is one nucleotide away.

Libraries were built with 5' RACE. Sequencing relied on an Illumina HiSeq 2500. A second PCR of roughly 7 to 11 cycles was performed with a sample-barcoded 5' primer and a J-beta primer mix. A template-switch 5' adaptor carrying 12 random nucleotides introduced a unique molecular identifier onto each TCR beta cDNA molecule. Each sample yielded at least 3 million CDR3-containing paired-end reads. All of the RNA was converted into first-strand cDNA using the Mint cDNA synthesis kit, with a TRBC-specific oligonucleotide serving as the primer. All cDNA was treated with uracil-DNA glycosylase and then went through a first 18-cycle PCR with the universal primers M1SS and BC2_uni_R. Per the source publication's procedure: For normalization, 1 million high-quality reads were randomly selected from each sample, with every read carrying a distinct molecular identifier. Reads sharing molecular identifiers were discarded rather than binned into consensus sequences. CDR3 identification, clonotype clustering and error correction used MiTCR with a Q25 quality threshold and the strictest error-elimination algorithm. Lower-bound total TCR beta diversity was estimated with a nonparametric unseen species model using Euler transformation. TCRdb reworked the public reads: Q25 trimming with fastp, MiXCR clone assembly, productive beta chains retained. Each CDR3 protein appears once, grouped with its most common genes and DNA. TCRdb's processing, not the authors', yielded these V and J calls. For this sample the table gives 1.6 million or so distinct CDR3 sequences, of which about 35% were detected only once. The ten largest clones take up roughly 10% of the sample.

The roughly 39 donors, aged 6 to 90 years, were systemically healthy Caucasian individuals from Russia. About 10 milliliters of peripheral blood were drawn from each donor into EDTA-treated Vacutainer tubes. Ficoll-Paque density-gradient centrifugation was used to isolate PBMCs, with at least 7 million obtained per sample. Total RNA was extracted from PBMCs with Trizol reagent, with at least 6 micrograms obtained per sample. Naive CD45RAhigh/CD27high T cell percentages were measured by flow cytometry on a PBMC aliquot from every donor. Overall results and qualifications from the work: Because profiling used bulk unsorted PBMCs, naive and antigen-experienced compartments could not be compared conclusively. As age increased, observed TCR beta diversity per million T cells dropped in a roughly linear way, and a significant reduction was already evident by age 40. Total diversity estimates from one million sequenced T cells were considered lower bounds and underestimates. Compared with the aged group, the long-lived group had more naive CD4+ T cells, fewer expanded clones and increased TCR diversity, suggesting age selection. The percentage of naive T cells measured by flow cytometry correlated strongly with observed TCR beta diversity. The CMV infection status of donors was not known, potentially confounding age-related changes in expanded clonotypes.

This TCR was sampled from a woman in her twenties or thirties in good health. Sequenced input: blood.

The DNA is as follows: TGTGCCAGCAGGAACCCAGACCGGGGCTATGGCTACACCTTC. Its protein reads: CASRNPDRGYGYTF. The chain joins TRBV27 to TRBJ1-2; the D gene identity is not certain. The CDR1 and CDR2 encoded by the germline V gene (reference sequence) are MNHEY and SMNVEV. The CDR3 measures 14 amino acids from cysteine to phenylalanine. The sequence is cut down to CDR3 DNA, 42 bases in frame from base 1. Trimming takes 6 bases from V and 4 bases from J, and the germline ends sit 15 bases apart.